Presented here are 6 T cell receptor beta chains from one specimen sequenced in a study of CD4 and CD8 cells across lung adenocarcinoma regions. TCRdb itself ran the PCR reads through MiXCR, one entry per CDR3 protein. The table lists about 16,000 distinct CDR3 sequences, around 53% of them singletons. Sequencing input: CD8+ T cells from the center of a lung tumor. Receptors were obtained from a female donor with lung adenocarcinoma. The CD4 and CD8 labels of this study may be unreliable.

This clonotype is categorized as medium-sized. The J gene is TRBJ2-7, the V gene TRBV27, with a weak D call TRBD1 (6 bases). This CDR3 region has 15 residues. V was pared by 0 bases and J by 2 bases, with 11 bases between. The germline V gene has CDR1 MNHEY and CDR2 SMNVEV (reference sequence). The DNA for the CDR3 is TGTGCCAGCAGTTTATCTCAGGGGCCGACCTACGAGCAGTACTTC. Translated: CASSLSQGPTYEQYF.

The V and J genes are TRBV27 and TRBJ2-1; D remains ambiguous. This CDR3 has 14 residues. The germline CDR1 and CDR2 sequences are MNHEY and SMNVEV (reference sequence). Trimming took 7 bases from V and 5 from J, leaving 15 bases between them. The CDR3 loop reads CASIHLWGNNEQFF. As DNA, the CDR3 is TGTGCCAGCATCCATCTCTGGGGAAACAATGAGCAGTTCTTC.

This clonotype was detected only once. The J gene is TRBJ2-4, the V gene TRBV10-3, with D perhaps being TRBD1 or TRBD2 (5 bases each). Germline assignment: CDR1 ENHRY and CDR2 SYGVKD. This CDR3 comprises 15 residues. The CDR3 loop is CCTGYGGCGQDTQYF. The CDR3 DNA follows: TGTTGCACGGGGTACGGAGGCTGTGGACAAGACACTCAGTACTTC.

CDR3 DNA sequence: TGTGCCAGCAAGCTGGGACAGCTTTATACTGAAGCTTTCTTT. Protein sequence: CASKLGQLYTEAFF. The chain employs TRBV12-3 or TRBV12-4 and TRBJ1-1; 7 bases match TRBD1. The length of the CDR3 is 14 residues. J gave up 5 bases and V 7 bases, and 10 bases lay outside the gene matches.

Sample share makes this clonotype medium-sized. This rearrangement joins TRBV6-5 to TRBJ2-4; D might be TRBD2 (5 bases). The CDR3 sequence is 15 residues long. Germline loops: CDR1 MNHEY, CDR2 SVGAGI. Trimming stripped 2 bases from V and 4 bases from J, with 12 bases between. Here the CDR3 DNA reads TGTGCCAGCAGTTACGGAGGCTCCGGAAAAAACATTCAGTACTTC. As protein: CASSYGGSGKNIQYF.

This clonotype was recorded a few times. The chain joins TRBV20-1 to TRBJ2-3; tentative D call: TRBD2 (5 bases). Deletions cut 5 bases from V and 6 bases from J, with 24 bases between. Looked up from germline, CDR1 is DFQATT and CDR2 is SNEGSKA (reference sequence). This CDR3 is 16 amino acids long. The CDR3 region is CSASPRGLDTPDTQYF. The DNA for the CDR3 is TGCAGTGCTTCCCCCCGGGGTTTGGATACCCCTGATACGCAGTATTTT.